This entry lists 23 T cell receptor beta chains sequenced from one sample in a study of beta chain features in type 1 diabetes. The isolated RNA, all of it, was reverse transcribed, so expressed TCRB transcripts were what got sequenced. Measured with immunoSEQ multiplex PCR; TCRdb has only the in-frame clones, and not every one. The sample includes 25,000 or so clones, roughly 69% seen only once; the top ten take roughly 2%. The material sequenced was Tregs from blood. These receptors were taken from a woman aged 40 to 50 in good health.

The chain recombines TRBV6-1 with TRBJ2-7; the D gene is possibly TRBD2 (5 bases). CDR3 length: 15 amino acids. V was clipped by 2 bases and J by 0 bases, with 11 bases between them. In germline, CDR1 is MNHNS, CDR2 SASEGT. The DNA of the CDR3 is TGTGCCAGCAGTGAACGGGAACAGTACTCCTACGAGCAGTACTTC. Residues: CASSEREQYSYEQYF.

This chain connects TRBV6-6 to TRBJ2-7; D not resolved. CDR1 MNHNY and CDR2 SVGAGI come from the germline V gene (reference sequence). The CDR3 runs 13 residues. The V end was cut by 3 bases, the J end by 5 bases, with 11 bases between. CDR3 loop: CASSYPQAHEQYF. CDR3 DNA sequence: TGTGCCAGCAGTTATCCCCAGGCACACGAGCAGTACTTC.

The V call is TRBV5-1, the J call TRBJ2-3; 10 positions match TRBD2. CDR1 and CDR2 (germline): SGHRS, YFSETQ. V lost 3 bases to trimming and J lost 6 bases; unmatched junction nucleotides: 7. The CDR3 contains 15 residues. CDR3 in amino acids: CASSWASGGRDTQYF. DNA for the CDR3: TGCGCCAGCAGCTGGGCTAGCGGGGGACGGGATACGCAGTATTTT. The full variable domain, with the rest looked up from reference TRBV5-1 and TRBJ2-3, is KAGVTQTPRYLIKTRGQQVTLSCSPISGHRSVSWYQQTPGQGLQFLFEYFSETQRNKGNFPGRFSGRQFSNSRSEMNVSTLELGDSALYLCASSWASGGRDTQYFGPGTRLTVL.

This clone occurred a few times. J is TRBJ1-4 and V is TRBV6-5; TRBD1 might be the D (6 bases). This CDR3 is built from 14 residues. Trimming removed 5 bases from V and 10 bases from J, with 17 bases in between. Per germline, CDR1 MNHEY and CDR2 SVGAGI. The CDR3 DNA follows: TGTGCCAGCAGTCGGGACGGAGTAGGGGGAAAACTGTTTTTT. Translating it yields CASSRDGVGGKLFF.

By proportion, this clone is medium-sized. CDR3 region: CASSYVQRGGRDTQYF. DNA of the CDR3: TGTGCCAGCAGTTACGTCCAGCGGGGGGGCCGGGATACGCAGTATTTT. This chain joins TRBV6-6 and TRBJ2-3; 10 bases match TRBD2. This CDR3 is built from 16 residues. Germline CDR1 is MNHNY and CDR2 is SVGAGI (reference sequence). The junction had 8 bases not matched to a gene; V was cut back by 2 bases and J by 6 bases.

The chain recombines TRBV5-1 with TRBJ2-7; the match to TRBD1 covers 10 bases. The germline CDR1 and CDR2 sequences are SGHRS and YFSETQ. V trimming: 7 bases; J trimming: 4 bases; junction bases outside the gene matches: 11. This CDR3 is built from 15 residues. CDR3 sequence reads: CASSIRGQGVYEQYF. As DNA, the CDR3 is TGCGCCAGCTCAATCCGAGGACAGGGGGTTTACGAGCAGTACTTC.

The rearrangement links TRBV18 to TRBJ1-3; D gene uncertain. Between the trimmed V and J ends, which lost 2 bases and 0 bases, there was a span of 14 bases. The germline V gene has CDR1 KGHSH and CDR2 LQKENI. This CDR3 has 17 residues. The CDR3 reads CASSPSPGSGSGNTIYF. The CDR3 nucleotides are TGTGCCAGCTCACCATCTCCGGGGAGTGGCTCTGGAAACACCATATATTTT.

The DNA for the CDR3 is TGCAGCGCCCACAAAGTGAACACTGAAGCTTTCTTT. As protein: CSAHKVNTEAFF. This rearrangement joins TRBV29-1 to TRBJ1-1; D gene uncertain. V was trimmed by 7 bases and J by 0 bases, leaving 9 bases between them. CDR1 is SQVTM, CDR2 ANQGSEA, per germline. This CDR3 is 12 amino acids long.

The J gene is TRBJ1-1, the V gene TRBV19; 11 bases map to TRBD1. Germline values: CDR1 LNHDA, CDR2 SQIVND (reference sequence). The CDR3 has 13 amino acids. V lost 7 bases to trimming and J lost 3 bases; unmatched junction nucleotides: 1. Here the CDR3 reads CASKGQGDTEAFF. CDR3 nucleotide sequence: TGTGCCAGTAAGGGACAGGGGGACACTGAAGCTTTCTTT.

This clone occurred a few times. The chain joins TRBV10-3 to TRBJ1-1; 9 bases map to TRBD1. Germline-derived CDR1 and CDR2 are ENHRY and SYGVKD. The ends lost 4 bases at V and 2 bases at J; junction bases unmatched: 5. This CDR3 spans 15 amino acids. The CDR3 DNA reads as TGTGCCATCAGTGTTAGGGACAGGGCAAACACTGAAGCTTTCTTT. Translation gives CAISVRDRANTEAFF.

Only one count was recorded for this clone. V is TRBV4-3 and J is TRBJ2-3; TRBD1 matches at 10 bases. The CDR3 is 17 residues long. V dropped 1 base and J dropped 1; count of bases not matched to a gene: 5. Germline V gene sequence: CDR1 LGHNA, CDR2 YSLEER. The CDR3 DNA sequence: TGCGCCAGCAGCCAAGTTTTAGGGACAGGGGGCACAGATACGCAGTATTTT. It encodes CASSQVLGTGGTDTQYF.

The sample holds a few counts of this clone. The chain uses TRBV5-1 and TRBJ2-3; D is perhaps TRBD2 (6 bases). The ends were cut back, 6 bases at V and 0 bases at J, with 20 bases in the middle. The CDR3 is 17 amino acids. Germline V gene data show CDR1 as SGHRS and CDR2 as YFSETQ. The CDR3 spells CASTDPLTGLSTDTQYF. The CDR3 DNA follows: TGCGCCAGCACCGACCCGTTGACTGGACTAAGCACAGATACGCAGTATTTT.

The CDR3 bases are TGCGCCAGCAGCCTTGACAACATAGGTGAAGCTTTCTTT. It translates to CASSLDNIGEAFF. The chain is built from TRBV5-1 and TRBJ1-1; no clear D. CDR3 length: 13 residues. Germline CDR1 reads SGHRS; CDR2 reads YFSETQ. V was clipped by 4 bases and J by 7 bases, with 14 bases between them. Full variable domain (rest looked up from reference TRBV5-1 and TRBJ1-1): KAGVTQTPRYLIKTRGQQVTLSCSPISGHRSVSWYQQTPGQGLQFLFEYFSETQRNKGNFPGRFSGRQFSNSRSEMNVSTLELGDSALYLCASSLDNIGEAFFGQGTRLTVV.

The chain recombines TRBV6-1 with TRBJ1-1; D is unresolved. The CDR3 totals 14 residues. Deletions cut 1 base from V and 1 base from J, with 7 bases between. The germline V gene has CDR1 MNHNS and CDR2 SASEGT. This chain's CDR3 is CASSEEYGNTEAFF. For the CDR3, the DNA is TGTGCCAGCAGTGAAGAATACGGGAACACTGAAGCTTTCTTT.

The chain combines TRBV7-2 with TRBJ1-3, with D hard to call. Deletions cut 0 bases from V and 1 base from J, with 7 bases between. CDR3 length: 15 residues. CDR1 and CDR2 from the germline V gene are SGHTA and FQGNSA. The CDR3 loop reads CASSLAGLSGNTIYF. CDR3 in DNA: TGTGCCAGCAGCTTAGCCGGACTATCTGGAAACACCATATATTTT.

This clone was observed a few times. The CDR3 reads CASSGTGTELNYGYTF. The CDR3 bases are TGTGCCAGCAGTGGTACGGGGACAGAGTTAAACTATGGCTACACCTTC. The chain joins TRBV2 to TRBJ1-2; the match to TRBD1 covers 7 bases. V shed 4 bases, J shed 2 bases, and the junction held 10 bases outside the gene matches. Germline V CDR1 and CDR2: SNHLY, FYNNEI. There are 16 residues in the CDR3.

This clone was detected only once. This chain joins TRBV6-5 and TRBJ2-1; 8 nucleotides line up with TRBD2. From germline, CDR1 is MNHEY and CDR2 SVGAGI. The CDR3 loop spans 15 amino acids. With 5 bases clipped from V and 4 bases from J, the junction kept 7 bases outside the gene matches. For the CDR3, the DNA is TGTGCCAGCAGTGCAAGCGGGGGCCCTTACAATGAGCAGTTCTTC. It encodes CASSASGGPYNEQFF.

CDR3 region: CASSPEGRGQETQYF. CDR3 coding DNA: TGTGCCAGCAGCCCAGAGGGGAGGGGACAAGAGACCCAGTACTTC. V usage is TRBV7-2 and J usage is TRBJ2-5; 7 bases are shared with TRBD2. Germline V gene sequence: CDR1 SGHTA, CDR2 FQGNSA. CDR3 length: 15 residues. J lost 2 bases, V lost 5 bases, and 8 bases had no gene match.

J is TRBJ1-1 and V is TRBV6-5; maybe TRBD1 (6 bases). V lost 2 bases to trimming and J lost 6 bases, with 19 bases between them. Per the germline V gene, CDR1 is MNHEY and CDR2 is SVGAGI. This CDR3 is 16 amino acids long. CDR3 loop: CASSYTGFLGRPEAFF. Written as DNA, the CDR3 is TGTGCCAGCAGTTACACAGGGTTTTTGGGTCGGCCTGAAGCTTTCTTT.

The chain joins TRBV5-4 to TRBJ1-2; 7 positions match TRBD1. CDR3 length equals 14 residues. V shed 5 bases and J 0 bases; nucleotides not matched to a gene: 4. CDR1 is SGHNT, CDR2 YYREEE, per germline (reference sequence). In DNA form, the CDR3 reads TGTGCCAGCAGTCGAGGACAGGCTAACTATGGCTACACCTTC. It encodes CASSRGQANYGYTF.

This clone was observed once. At one end the junction does not follow the germline gene, possibly because of a read error. V and J are TRBV7-2 and TRBJ2-5; perhaps TRBD1 as D (5 bases). This CDR3 region has 14 residues. Germline CDR1 is SGHTA and CDR2 is FQGNSA. The CDR3 DNA reads as TGTGCCAGCAGCCGAAGACAGACTCAAGAGGCCCAGTACTTC. Protein product: CASSRRQTQEAQYF.

This clone was observed a handful of times. The rearrangement uses TRBV5-6 and TRBJ2-5; D may be TRBD1 (5 bases). The CDR3 contains 15 residues. Trimming cost V 0 bases and J 5 bases, with 14 bases left between them. Per germline, CDR1 SGHDT and CDR2 YYEEEE. The CDR3 DNA reads as TGTGCCAGCAGCTTGGAGCCAGGGCGTTGGGAGACCCAGTACTTC. Translating gives CASSLEPGRWETQYF. Full variable domain (remainder filled in from reference TRBV5-6 and TRBJ2-5): DAGVTQSPTHLIKTRGQQVTLRCSPKSGHDTVSWYQQALGQGPQFIFQYYEEEERQRGNFPDRFSGHQFPNYSSELNVNALLLGDSALYLCASSLEPGRWETQYFGPGTRLLVL.

The V and J genes are TRBV19 and TRBJ2-5; tentatively, D is TRBD2 (6 bases). CDR3 length equals 15 residues. Trimming removed 4 bases from V and 5 bases from J, with 17 bases in between. Looked up from germline, CDR1 is LNHDA and CDR2 is SQIVND (reference sequence). CDR3 loop: CASSRQSLRGETQYF. The DNA for the CDR3 is TGTGCCAGTAGTAGACAGTCCCTGCGGGGTGAGACCCAGTACTTC.